A single TCR beta chain is shown here with its context. It lacks a known antigen. No base quality values were provided; no much bigger clone lies one nucleotide off. The cohort comprised around 700 healthy bone marrow donors. At the time of sampling, all cohort members were nominally healthy, though unrecorded immune exposures were likely present. The donor tested CMV seropositive, placing the donor among the approximately 310 seropositive members of the cohort. A peripheral blood sample was collected from each donor, and TCR beta sequencing was performed on peripheral blood mononuclear cells. Genomic DNA was extracted from the blood cell samples with the Qiagen DNeasy Blood Extraction Kit. CDR1 and CDR2 were assigned from the germline V gene as SGHRS and YFSETQ. Reading from cysteine to phenylalanine, the CDR3 counts 16 amino acids. The sequence is cut down to CDR3 DNA, 48 bases in frame from base 1. The trim is 4 bases for V and 4 bases for J, with a gap of 21 bases between the germline ends.

The record originates from a study of cytomegalovirus exposure and HLA in healthy donors (TCRdb year 2017). Notes on the research overall: An earlier analysis of a few hundred of the donors reported about 260 Gb of sequence data and 90 million to 120 million unique TCR beta sequences obtained from approximately 180 million T cells. A later genetic analysis used genome-wide SNP genotypes for about 55% of the 666 donors, treating that subset as a discovery cohort. A later analysis re-analyzed previously published TCR beta repertoires from approximately 700 donors and added high-resolution HLA genotyping to study TCR occurrence patterns. To predict cytomegalovirus infection status, the study brought together high-throughput TCR immunosequencing, statistical association of individual TCRs with disease status, and machine learning. Across 398 genotyped donors of the cohort, an average of roughly 230,000 unique TCR beta nucleotide sequences per donor were sequenced, and roughly a sixth of those sequences were non-productive. Rather than using new phenotypic data, the later analysis identified candidate immune exposures from TCR beta sequences and from how often those sequences occurred across donors. The T cell repertoires of several hundred subjects were profiled by immunosequencing and related to cytomegalovirus serostatus. An earlier analysis of some 500 of the donors used high-throughput TCR beta sequencing to judge whether each TCR beta V gene segment behaved as functional or pseudogenic. Of the 300 to 450 genotyped donors, 81% fell in the genetic ancestry cluster associated with self-reported Caucasian donors. The aim of the study was to test whether cataloging public T cell receptors could identify signatures of past pathogen exposure. Four to six DR-DQ haplotypes were handled as single units for association and clustering, since linkage in the cohort was strong. Typing coverage differed by locus: A, B, C, DRB1 and DQB1 were typed in roughly 629-630 donors, DQA1 in about 500, DPA1 in some 600, and DPB1 in around 490. Alongside the repertoire data, information on donor age, sex, ethnicity and CMV serostatus was compiled. All discovery cohort repertoires had been generated using a single sequencing platform. Class I and class II HLA loci were covered by the typing at four-digit resolution. A separate validation cohort of 90 to 150 different subjects was used in addition to the approximately 700-subject first cohort. Approximately 330 gigabases of sequencing data and around 80 million unique TCR sequences made up an early release that covered approximately 650 HLA-typed donors. The investigation overall reported the following: In this cohort, only TCR beta chains were sequenced, and detectable features were limited by the absence of alpha or paired-chain data. When HLA alleles, especially DR and DQ, strongly co-occurred, TCR associations were difficult to assign to individual alleles. Some IMGT-functional V segments, including TRBV6-2 and TRBV6-3, could not be distinguished by the 87-base-pair reads and were therefore excluded. HLA typing was unavailable for some donors at each locus, so association tests used only the typed subset. In vitro tests confirmed that a few of the cytomegalovirus-associated TCR beta chains recognize cytomegalovirus antigens. The study gave a list of over 150 TCR beta chains associated with cytomegalovirus. A later analysis found that most CMV-associated TCR beta chains appeared HLA-restricted, with HLA associations seemingly driven largely by CMV exposure. In both the original and validation cohorts, the classifier was reported to diagnose cytomegalovirus status with high specificity and sensitivity. Correlated functional status among segregating V segments might reflect linkage disequilibrium, but an unknown experimental factor could not be ruled out. In an earlier analysis of some 550 of the donors, most TCR beta V segments were observed in productive rearrangements about 90% or about 30% of the time, broadly matching IMGT annotations. Presence/absence analyses assumed roughly uniform sequencing depth across donors, an assumption that may not hold. Across donors, most TCR sequences were observed very rarely, whereas some public TCRs were present in many individuals. A later analysis associated approximately 17,000 TCR beta sequences with specific HLA alleles at a false discovery rate of 0.05. A later genetic analysis reported fewer N-insertions in productive TCRs among donors in an Asian-associated ancestry cluster than the roughly 700-donor mean. A further reported finding was that TCR beta sequences accurately predicted the HLA-A and HLA-B alleles for most subjects in the first cohort. A group of highly shared sequence variants was considered likely to be a technical artifact of the sequencing pipeline. In a later analysis, the rate of TCR association differed among HLA loci, with DRB1 alleles having the most associated TCRs and HLA-C alleles having the fewest. An association between a missense DCLRE1C variant and V-gene and J-gene trimming of TCR beta chains was found in a later genetic analysis and replicated in an independent cohort. Roughly 15 rarely observed V segments, including chromosome 9 orphons, were excluded from the earlier analysis of almost 600 of the donors because counts were too low. For the cohort, immune exposure information was limited to CMV serostatus. A later analysis reported that several top co-occurrence clusters appeared linked to parvovirus B19, influenza, CMV and Epstein-Barr virus. The authors suggested that the approach could potentially be extended to other disease states and immunological phenotypes. In a later analysis, HLA-associated TCR beta chains showed more clonal expansion and lower generation probabilities than non-associated chains that were equally common.

The library was generated by the immunoSEQ multiplex PCR assay. For the multiplex PCR, a mixture combining 60 forward primers for TCR Vbeta segments and 13 reverse primers for TCR Jbeta segments was used. The CDR3 region of rearranged TCR beta genes was amplified from genomic DNA with a multiplex PCR assay. Amplified TCR beta libraries were sequenced as 87-base-pair reads on the Illumina HiSeq System. Per the source publication's procedure: A later analysis tallied roughly 78 million unique TCR beta chains across the 610 or so repertoires, and some 12 million of those chains were shared by two or more donors. A nearest-neighbor algorithm error-corrected the raw reads and collapsed the reads into unique sequences, merging closely related sequences to remove PCR and sequencing errors. Alignment of CDR3 sequences to IMGT reference sequences was used to assign V, D and J gene segments. For a sequence to be retained, a match of at least six nucleotides to both a V gene segment and a J gene segment was required. Rearrangements were classified as productive when the CDR3 lacked stop codons and remained in frame with V and J, and all other rearrangements were classified as non-productive. Following IMGT convention, CDR3 was defined as the stretch from the second conserved V-encoded cysteine to the conserved J-encoded phenylalanine. The earlier analysis of fewer than 750 of the donors excluded sequences that lacked an unambiguous match to a single V gene segment. An earlier analysis of a few hundred of the donors classified V segments as functional when productive rearrangements were above 56.7% and as segregating when the standard deviation between donors was above 5%. A statistical classification framework was built to diagnose cytomegalovirus status from the catalog of TCR beta chain sequences. A later analysis assigned V and J genes by comparing TCR nucleotide sequences with IMGT/GENE-DB human TR gene sequences. Using the TCRdist pipeline, a later analysis assigned CDR3 sequences along with most-parsimonious VDJ recombination scenarios. In a later analysis, each TCR beta chain was defined by its CDR3 amino acid sequence together with its V-gene family, and reads lacking a unique V-gene family were excluded. A later analysis removed 592 highly shared, low-generation-probability nucleotide sequences to deal with suspected cross-contamination and a sequencing artifact. In a later analysis, a clonal expansion index for each public chain was calculated from normalized within-repertoire ranks of inferred template counts. A later analysis computed generation probabilities with a VDJ recombination model fitted to out-of-frame rearrangements, and checked the results against IGoR. In a later analysis, hypergeometric tests were used to score TCR-TCR, TCR-HLA and TCR-CMV co-occurrence, with a repertoire-size bias correction applied to TCR pairs. A later analysis estimated false discovery rates by permuting HLA or CMV assignments 20 times. In a later analysis, co-occurring TCRs were grouped using DBSCAN, and TCRdist sequence similarity was added for clustering within HLA-allele-positive subsets. Repertoires with fewer than 30,000 or more than 120,000 public chains were left out of co-occurrence clustering, as were five repertoires with anomalous nucleotide sharing. Drawn from immuneACCESS, this table holds only the in-frame rearrangements with V and J called that TCRdb kept. Clones are partly lost; checked studies trace under half to an unresolved V gene and leave the rest unexplained. V, J and clone size derive from that table, while D and trimming were established from the DNA sequence. The sample table holds 100,000 to 150,000 clones, of which about 76% were seen once. The ten largest clones take up around 7% of the sample.

The TCR originated in a man aged 35 to 55 in good health and CMV-seropositive. The sample comprised PBMCs. The chain employs TRBV5-1 and TRBJ2-7; TRBD1 is a possible D gene, resting on 5 matching bases. The CDR3 here reads CASSPNQADTAYEQYF. The DNA reads as follows: TGCGCCAGCAGCCCGAACCAGGCGGACACCGCTTACGAGCAGTACTTC.